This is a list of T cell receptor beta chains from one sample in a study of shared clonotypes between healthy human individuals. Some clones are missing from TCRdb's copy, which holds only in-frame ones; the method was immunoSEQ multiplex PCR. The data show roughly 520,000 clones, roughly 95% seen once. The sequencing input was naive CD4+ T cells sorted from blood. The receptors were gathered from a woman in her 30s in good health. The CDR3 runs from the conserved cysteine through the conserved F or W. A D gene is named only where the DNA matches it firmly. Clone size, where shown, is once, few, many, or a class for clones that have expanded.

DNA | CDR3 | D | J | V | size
TGTGCCAGCAGCTCCCCCAGACTAGCGGGACTAGAGACCCAGTACTTC | CASSSPRLAGLETQYF | TRBD2 | TRBJ2-5 | TRBV2 | NA
TGCGCCAGCAGCATAGGACAGGGAAAAGATACGCAGTATTTT | CASSIGQGKDTQYF | TRBD1 | TRBJ2-3 | TRBV5-1 | NA
TGTGCCAGCAGTTTATCGGACAACATCCTAGGGAACTACGAGCAGTACTTC | CASSLSDNILGNYEQYF | NA | TRBJ2-7 | TRBV28 | NA
TGTGCCAGCTGGCCGGGACAGGGGAATGAAAAACTGTTTTTT | CASWPGQGNEKLFF | TRBD1 | TRBJ1-4 | TRBV28 | NA
TGTGCCAGCTCCCAAAAGGCGGGACTAGGGCCCTACGAGCAGTACTTC | CASSQKAGLGPYEQYF | TRBD2 | TRBJ2-7 | TRBV18 | NA
TGTGCCAGCAGCGATCCATCCAGACTAGCGGTTGGCAATGAGCAGTTCTTC | CASSDPSRLAVGNEQFF | TRBD2 | TRBJ2-1 | TRBV28 | NA
TGTGCCAGCAGTTTATGGGGCAGAGCTTTGGGTAATGAAAAACTGTTTTTT | CASSLWGRALGNEKLFF | NA | TRBJ1-4 | TRBV28 | NA
TGTGCCAGCAGCCTCCTGACGGGGCTAGCGGGAAGCACAGATACGCAGTATTTT | CASSLLTGLAGSTDTQYF | TRBD2 | TRBJ2-3 | TRBV11-2 | NA
TGTGCCTGGAGTGCAACCGAATACAGGGATAGAAATCAGCCCCAGCATTTT | CAWSATEYRDRNQPQHF | NA | TRBJ1-5 | TRBV30 | NA
TGTGCCAGCAGCTTGGATCTCCCACTACCTCCCACAGATACGCAGTATTTT | CASSLDLPLPPTDTQYF | NA | TRBJ2-3 | TRBV5-4 | NA
TGCGCCAGCAGTTACCGGGACAGTGCCTACGAGCAGTACTTC | CASSYRDSAYEQYF | TRBD1 | TRBJ2-7 | TRBV5-1 | once
TGCGCCAGCAGCTTGGTTTCGGGAGGGAGGGTTGACGAGCAGTACTTC | CASSLVSGGRVDEQYF | TRBD2 | TRBJ2-7 | TRBV5-1 | NA
TGTGCCAGCAGCGAAAGGGGGACTGGCTACAATGAGCAGTTCTTC | CASSERGTGYNEQFF | NA | TRBJ2-1 | TRBV9 | NA
TGCGCCAGCAGCTTGGCCCGGGGGCATGAGCAGTTCTTC | CASSLARGHEQFF | NA | TRBJ2-1 | TRBV5-1 | NA
TGTGCCAGCAGTCCGCTGGGGGGGGAAAACTATGGCTACACCTTC | CASSPLGGENYGYTF | NA | TRBJ1-2 | TRBV27 | NA
TGTGCCAGCAGTGAATTCATGGGGAACACTGAAGCTTTCTTT | CASSEFMGNTEAFF | NA | TRBJ1-1 | TRBV25-1 | NA
TGTGCCAGCAGCCCCAGGACAGCCGGGAGGGTACTCAATGAGCAGTTCTTC | CASSPRTAGRVLNEQFF | TRBD2 | TRBJ2-1 | TRBV7-2 | NA
TGTGCCAGTAGAGGGGGACTAGTCTACGAGCAGTACTTC | CASRGGLVYEQYF | TRBD2 | TRBJ2-7 | TRBV19 | NA
TGTGCCTGGAGTGTACTCGTGGAAAAACTGTTTTTT | CAWSVLVEKLFF | NA | TRBJ1-4 | TRBV30 | NA
TGCGCCAGCAGCTTGGAATCCTCCGAGCTTGGAAACACCATATATTTT | CASSLESSELGNTIYF | NA | TRBJ1-3 | TRBV5-1 | once
TGTGCCAGCAGTTTTTTGTCTTCGGGGACAGGTTCCTACGAGCAGTACTTC | CASSFLSSGTGSYEQYF | TRBD1 | TRBJ2-7 | TRBV27 | NA
TGTGCCAGCATCCCGGGCCGAGGATTCTACGAGCAGTACTTC | CASIPGRGFYEQYF | NA | TRBJ2-7 | TRBV6-6 | NA
TGTGCCAGCAGCTCCGGGACTAGCGGGGCTAGCACAGATACGCAGTATTTT | CASSSGTSGASTDTQYF | TRBD2 | TRBJ2-3 | TRBV28 | NA